A selection of T cell receptor beta chains follows, all from one sample in a study of human T cells and chemical hapten exposure. TCRdb independently ran MiXCR on the 5' RACE reads; one entry per CDR3 protein. This sample has tens of thousands of distinct CDR3 sequences, with approximately 7.7% found just once. These receptors originate from a male donor in good health. The CDR3 runs from the conserved cysteine through the conserved F or W. D genes are given only for firm matches. A row's size may be missing; if present it is once, few, many or a size class.

V,D,J,size,DNA,CDR3
TRBV28,.,TRBJ2-5,few,TGTGCCAGCAGTGCCCCAGCACAAGAGACCCAGTACTTC,CASSAPAQETQYF
TRBV7-8,.,TRBJ2-3,few,TGTGCCAGCAGCTTAATTGTGGGATCAGATACGCAGTATTTT,CASSLIVGSDTQYF
TRBV7-8,.,TRBJ1-5,.,TGTGCCAGCAGCTTAGATATTTTTCAGCCCCAGCATTTT,CASSLDIFQPQHF
TRBV12-3/TRBV12-4,.,TRBJ2-1,few,TGTGCCAGCAGTCCTCAGGGCAGGGGGAGGGATGAGCAGTTCTTC,CASSPQGRGRDEQFF
TRBV5-5,TRBD1,TRBJ1-1,few,TGTGCCAGCAGCGGGGACAGGGGAGTCACTGAAGCTTTCTTT,CASSGDRGVTEAFF
TRBV6-2/TRBV6-3,TRBD2,TRBJ2-3,.,TGTGCCAGCAGTTACGATCCTAAGGGGCTAGCGGATACAGATACGCAGTATTTT,CASSYDPKGLADTDTQYF
TRBV7-9,.,TRBJ2-7,.,TGTGCCAGCAGCTCTCTTGGGGAAACCCACGAGCAGTACTTC,CASSSLGETHEQYF
TRBV12-3/TRBV12-4,.,TRBJ1-2,many,TGTGCCAGCAGCTTAGCTAACTATGGCTACACCTTC,CASSLANYGYTF
TRBV6-6,.,TRBJ2-7,.,TGTGCCAGCAGCTATTTACGAAGGGTCGGGTCTTTAGGATACGAGCAGTACTTC,CASSYLRRVGSLGYEQYF
TRBV12-3/TRBV12-4,.,TRBJ1-2,few,TGTGCCAGCAGCCGGAGCCGGGGCCTAAACTATGGCTACACCTTC,CASSRSRGLNYGYTF
TRBV7-8,.,TRBJ1-1,few,TGTGCCAGCAGCTTGGAGGTGAACACTGAAGCTTTCTTT,CASSLEVNTEAFF
TRBV5-1,.,TRBJ2-1,few,TGCGCCAGCAGCTTGGAGGGCAGAAGCTCCTACAATGAGCAGTTCTTC,CASSLEGRSSYNEQFF
TRBV7-8,.,TRBJ1-5,many,TGTGCCAGCAGCTTACTGCCAGGCAATAGCAATCAGCCCCAGCATTTT,CASSLLPGNSNQPQHF
TRBV2,TRBD1,TRBJ2-7,.,TGTGCCAGCACCTGGACAGGGCAGTACGAGCAGTACTTC,CASTWTGQYEQYF
TRBV12-3/TRBV12-4,TRBD1,TRBJ1-5,few,TGTGCCAGCAGTTTACACAGGGGTACGGATCAGCCCCAGCATTTT,CASSLHRGTDQPQHF
TRBV6-2/TRBV6-3,.,TRBJ1-5,few,TGTGCCGGCCGGAGTTGGGGTCAGCCCCAGCATTTT,CAGRSWGQPQHF
TRBV5-4,TRBD2,TRBJ2-1,.,TGTGCCAGCAGACTGGGCGGGCCGGGACTAGCAGTGAATGAGCAGTTCTTC,CASRLGGPGLAVNEQFF
TRBV28,.,TRBJ2-5,many,TGTGCCAGCAGTTTCCATACGATGACAGGCCAAGAGACCCAGTACTTC,CASSFHTMTGQETQYF
TRBV19,TRBD1,TRBJ2-1,.,TGTGCCAGTAGTATTGCAACAGGGGGCAATGAGCAGTTCTTC,CASSIATGGNEQFF
TRBV24-1,.,TRBJ2-1,many,TGTGCCACCAGTGATTCGGACGGGTACAATGAGCAGTTCTTC,CATSDSDGYNEQFF
TRBV20-1,.,TRBJ1-2,.,TGCAGTGCTAGCCAGGAGGGCGGCTATGGCTACACCTTC,CSASQEGGYGYTF
TRBV20-1,TRBD1,TRBJ1-5,many,TGCAGTGCACTAAGGGGACAGGGGGGCAATCAGCCCCAGCATTTT,CSALRGQGGNQPQHF
TRBV14,.,TRBJ1-2,many,TGTGCCAGCAGCCAAGATACAGACTATGGCTACACCTTC,CASSQDTDYGYTF
TRBV13,.,TRBJ1-1,.,TGTGCCAGCAGCTTAAGTTCTGAAGCTTTCTTT,CASSLSSEAFF
TRBV7-8,.,TRBJ1-5,few,TGTGCCAGCAGCCCTAGGACGGTTTATAGCAATCAGCCCCAGCATTTT,CASSPRTVYSNQPQHF
TRBV19,.,TRBJ1-5,few,TGTGCCAGTAGTATCAGGGGATTGGGCAATCAGCCCCAGCATTTT,CASSIRGLGNQPQHF
TRBV7-2,.,TRBJ2-7,.,TGTGCCAGCAGCCCAACCGGGATTGAGCAGTACTTC,CASSPTGIEQYF
TRBV5-1,TRBD2,TRBJ2-7,.,TGCGCCAGCAGCTTGGAGACTAGCGGGCCCTACGAGCAGTACTTC,CASSLETSGPYEQYF
TRBV5-1,TRBD2,TRBJ2-2,many,TGCGCCAGCAGCCCTCCGGGACTAGCGGATTATGGGGAGCTGTTTTTT,CASSPPGLADYGELFF
TRBV4-3,TRBD1,TRBJ1-2,.,TGCGCCAGCAGCGGAAGCCAGGGGGCTGATGGCTACACCTTC,CASSGSQGADGYTF
TRBV12-3/TRBV12-4,.,TRBJ2-7,.,TGTGCCAGCAGGGGCGGCAGCTTCTACGAGCAGTACTTC,CASRGGSFYEQYF
TRBV4-1,.,TRBJ1-1,.,TGCGCCAGCAGCCAAGAACTGTTGAAGGAAGCTTTCTTT,CASSQELLKEAFF
TRBV25-1,.,TRBJ1-1,.,TGTGCCAGCAGTGAACTCGCTAGGGACACTGAAGCTTTCTTT,CASSELARDTEAFF
TRBV4-1,TRBD2,TRBJ2-1,.,TGCGCCAGCAGCCAAGTAGCGGGAGGGGTAGGGGAGCAGTTCTTC,CASSQVAGGVGEQFF
TRBV18,TRBD1,TRBJ2-7,few,TGTGCCAGCTCTCGGGACAGGGACCCCTACGAGCAGTACTTC,CASSRDRDPYEQYF
TRBV7-2,TRBD2,TRBJ2-1,many,TGTGCCAGCAGGGGACTAGCGAATGAGTACAATGAGCAGTTCTTC,CASRGLANEYNEQFF
TRBV6-5,.,TRBJ2-6,many,TGTGCCAGCAGTTACGCCGGATTTTCTGGGGCCAACGTCCTGACTTTC,CASSYAGFSGANVLTF
TRBV27,TRBD1,TRBJ2-5,many,TGTGCCAGCAGTTTTCGACAGGGAAGCAGAGAGACCCAGTACTTC,CASSFRQGSRETQYF
TRBV6-2/TRBV6-3,.,TRBJ2-1,few,TGTGCCAGCAGTTACTCGTCCCCGGACAATGAGCAGTTCTTC,CASSYSSPDNEQFF
TRBV6-5,.,TRBJ1-1,.,TGTGCCAGCAGGCTGGCCGTGAACACTGAAGCTTTCTTT,CASRLAVNTEAFF
TRBV29-1,TRBD1,TRBJ2-7,.,TGCAGCGTTAGATCGGGACAGACGTCCGGCGAGCAGTACTTC,CSVRSGQTSGEQYF
TRBV27,TRBD2,TRBJ2-3,many,TGTGCCACCGGGGGGGTTGAAGATACGCAGTATTTT,CATGGVEDTQYF
TRBV7-9,.,TRBJ2-1,few,TGTGCCAGCAGCCATCGTGGGGATTCCCTTTACAATGAGCAGTTCTTC,CASSHRGDSLYNEQFF
TRBV20-1,.,TRBJ2-5,few,TGCAGTGCTAGAAAGACTATTTTTTTTGGAGAGACCCAGTACTTC,CSARKTIFFGETQYF
TRBV7-9,.,TRBJ2-7,few,TGTGCCAGCAGCTCCCCGAGGGCCTCCTACGAGCAGTACTTC,CASSSPRASYEQYF
TRBV20-1,.,TRBJ1-2,many,TGCAGTGCTAGAGATCCCGACGGGGGCAAATTTGGCTACACCTTC,CSARDPDGGKFGYTF
TRBV5-1,TRBD1,TRBJ2-3,many,TGCGCCAGCAGCTTGACCGGACAGGGGGCAACAGATACGCAGTATTTT,CASSLTGQGATDTQYF
TRBV7-9,.,TRBJ1-1,.,TGTGCCAGCAGCCCCCGTACAGGTGCCAGGAACACTGAAGCTTTCTTT,CASSPRTGARNTEAFF
TRBV20-1,.,TRBJ2-6,many,TGCAGTGCTTCCGGACGGAGCTCTGGGGCCAACGTCCTGACTTTC,CSASGRSSGANVLTF
TRBV6-5,.,TRBJ1-6,few,TGTGCCAGCAGATCAGGCAATTCACCCCTCCACTTT,CASRSGNSPLHF
TRBV9,TRBD1,TRBJ2-1,.,TGTGCCAGCAGCGCGGACAGGGGTTCATACAATGAGCAGTTCTTC,CASSADRGSYNEQFF
TRBV7-9,TRBD1,TRBJ1-1,many,TGTGCCAGCAGCTACTACCCGGGACAGGGAAGTACTGAAGCTTTCTTT,CASSYYPGQGSTEAFF